A selection of T cell receptor beta chains follows, all from one sample in a study of blood T cell repertoires in COVID-19. TCRdb keeps only in-frame clones here, not all; method: immunoSEQ multiplex PCR. The repertoire consists of about 340,000 clones, with 87% occurring once and the leading ten covering about 6%. Sequences were obtained from peripheral blood. Receptors originate from a woman aged 45-59 years with COVID-19, enrolled during active disease. Both conserved end residues are part of each CDR3. D genes are given only for firm matches. Size is omitted from some rows. Given values are once, few, many or a class for expanded clones.

TRBJ1-2,.,.,TRBV6-4,14,CASSATSNNYGYTF,TGTGCCAGCAGTGCCACGAGCAATAACTATGGCTACACCTTC
TRBJ2-1,.,.,TRBV19,13,CASSIVPSREQFF,TGTGCCAGTAGTATAGTTCCTAGCAGGGAGCAGTTCTTC
TRBJ2-7,few,TRBD1,TRBV23-1,15,CASSPPGQGANEQYF,TGCGCCAGCAGCCCTCCGGGACAGGGGGCCAACGAGCAGTACTTC
TRBJ1-4,.,.,TRBV18,16,CASSPPEAQGNEKLFF,TGTGCCAGCTCACCCCCCGAGGCACAGGGCAATGAAAAACTGTTTTTT
TRBJ1-2,once,TRBD1,TRBV6-1,13,CASRMQGESSYTF,TGTGCCAGCAGAATGCAGGGGGAATCGAGCTACACCTTC
TRBJ1-1,.,.,TRBV12-3/TRBV12-4,13,CASSFGSNTEAFF,TGTGCCAGCAGTTTCGGGAGTAACACTGAAGCTTTCTTT
TRBJ1-5,.,.,TRBV4-1,13,CASSQERQTPQHF,TGCGCCAGCAGCCAAGAGCGGCAGACTCCCCAGCATTTT
TRBJ2-7,.,TRBD2,TRBV27,13,CASGGGEPNEQYF,TGTGCCAGCGGCGGGGGAGAACCCAACGAGCAGTACTTC
TRBJ1-2,.,.,TRBV24-1,14,CATSDFPISDGYTF,TGTGCCACCAGTGATTTTCCGATTAGCGATGGCTACACCTTC
TRBJ1-5,.,.,TRBV7-2,14,CASSPRQRGMPQHF,TGTGCCAGCAGCCCTCGGCAGAGGGGGATGCCCCAGCATTTT
TRBJ2-1,.,TRBD2,TRBV27,14,CASSLGTTYNEQFF,TGTGCCAGCAGTTTAGGGACTACCTACAATGAGCAGTTCTTC
TRBJ2-7,once,.,TRBV11-2,12,CASSLAGLEQYF,TGTGCCAGCAGCTTAGCGGGACTCGAGCAGTACTTC
TRBJ2-1,once,TRBD2,TRBV19,13,CASMVAGYNEQFF,TGTGCCAGTATGGTAGCGGGCTACAATGAGCAGTTCTTC
TRBJ2-3,.,TRBD2,TRBV19,14,CASISSGEGGTQYF,TGTGCCAGTATTTCTAGCGGGGAAGGTGGTACGCAGTATTTT
TRBJ2-2,.,TRBD1,TRBV7-2,14,CASSLGGGSGELFF,TGTGCCAGCAGCTTAGGAGGGGGCTCCGGGGAGCTGTTTTTT
TRBJ1-4,.,TRBD1,TRBV7-2,14,CASSRDRGREKLFF,TGTGCCAGCAGCCGCGACAGGGGGAGGGAAAAACTGTTTTTT
TRBJ1-3,.,.,TRBV24-1,15,CATSDPTGTGNTIYF,TGTGCCACCAGTGATCCCACAGGGACTGGAAACACCATATATTTT
TRBJ2-1,.,.,TRBV29-1,15,CSVEIPETGYNEQFF,TGCAGCGTTGAAATCCCCGAGACAGGATACAATGAGCAGTTCTTC
TRBJ1-1,.,.,TRBV6-6,12,CASRQRNTEAFF,TGTGCCAGCAGGCAGCGGAACACTGAAGCTTTCTTT
TRBJ2-1,.,.,TRBV11-3,14,CASSPIPRDNEQFF,TGTGCCAGCAGCCCGATCCCACGGGACAATGAGCAGTTCTTC
TRBJ2-7,.,.,TRBV7-9,13,CASSLGTVYEQYF,TGTGCCAGCAGCTTAGGGACTGTTTACGAGCAGTACTTC
TRBJ2-5,.,.,TRBV13,14,CASSPRGGSSAQYF,TGTGCCAGCAGCCCGCGTGGGGGCTCATCGGCCCAGTACTTC
TRBJ2-6,.,.,TRBV5-4,14,CASSLQAGANVLTF,TGTGCCAGCAGCTTGCAGGCCGGGGCCAACGTCCTGACTTTC
TRBJ1-5,.,.,TRBV5-1,14,CASSPEGSNQPQHF,TGCGCCAGCAGCCCGGAGGGTAGCAATCAGCCCCAGCATTTT
TRBJ1-6,.,.,TRBV3-1/TRBV3-2,16,CASSPIVGAENSPLHF,TGTGCCAGCAGCCCGATTGTGGGGGCTGAGAATTCACCCCTCCACTTT
TRBJ1-3,.,TRBD1,TRBV6-6,20,CASSPPPIRQGSHSGNTIYF,TGTGCCAGCAGTCCCCCACCTATCCGACAGGGGTCGCACTCTGGAAACACCATATATTTT
TRBJ1-2,.,.,TRBV23-1,13,CASSQGAADGYTF,TGCGCCAGCAGTCAAGGGGCGGCTGATGGCTACACCTTC
TRBJ2-5,.,.,TRBV11-3,15,CASSLLSGMGETQYF,TGTGCCAGCAGCTTACTGTCGGGAATGGGCGAGACCCAGTACTTC
TRBJ2-2,few,.,TRBV5-5,13,CASSLRMYGELFF,TGTGCCAGCAGCTTGCGTATGTACGGGGAGCTGTTTTTT
TRBJ2-7,.,.,TRBV4-1,16,CASSQEGAGRSYEQYF,TGCGCCAGCAGCCAAGAAGGGGCGGGACGCTCCTACGAGCAGTACTTC
TRBJ2-2,.,TRBD1,TRBV5-5,15,CASSGDRGEAGELFF,TGTGCCAGCAGCGGTGACAGGGGCGAAGCCGGGGAGCTGTTTTTT
TRBJ1-6,.,.,TRBV19,13,CASTPRPGSPLHF,TGTGCCAGTACCCCACGTCCGGGTTCACCCCTCCACTTT
TRBJ1-2,.,.,TRBV6-1,13,CASSEAAGFGYTF,TGTGCCAGCAGTGAAGCGGCAGGGTTTGGCTACACCTTC
TRBJ2-2,.,.,TRBV28,15,CASSFQILRTGELFF,TGTGCCAGCAGTTTCCAAATCCTGAGGACCGGGGAGCTGTTTTTT
TRBJ2-7,once,TRBD1,TRBV10-3,15,CAISYSGQGLYEQYF,TGTGCCATCAGTTATTCGGGACAGGGCCTCTACGAGCAGTACTTC
TRBJ2-3,once,.,TRBV7-9,15,CASSLGAHSTDTQYF,TGTGCCAGCAGCTTAGGGGCACACAGCACAGATACGCAGTATTTT
TRBJ2-7,once,TRBD2,TRBV30,16,CAWSGSPLAGGIEQYF,TGTGCCTGGAGTGGTTCCCCGCTAGCGGGAGGTATCGAGCAGTACTTC
TRBJ2-2,.,TRBD2,TRBV12-5,15,CASGHPLGLAGELFF,TGTGCTAGTGGTCACCCCCTCGGACTAGCCGGGGAGCTGTTTTTT
TRBJ2-7,.,.,TRBV5-1,15,CASSFGLKPTYEQYF,TGCGCCAGCAGCTTTGGACTAAAGCCTACCTACGAGCAGTACTTC
TRBJ1-2,.,.,TRBV7-9,15,CASSFSQTGTGGYTF,TGTGCCAGCAGCTTCAGCCAGACGGGAACGGGTGGCTACACCTTC
TRBJ1-2,.,.,TRBV20-1,11,CSAGRGEGYTF,TGCAGTGCTGGGAGGGGGGAAGGCTACACCTTC
TRBJ1-1,.,.,TRBV24-1,11,CATSDMTGGDF,TGTGCCACCAGTGATATGACAGGTGGGGATTTT